The 7 T cell receptor delta chains below were found in one sample sequenced in a study of gamma-delta T cells after stem cell transplantation. TCRdb re-called the RT-PCR reads via CATT. This sample has 1,100 or so delta-chain clones, with roughly 3.5% found just once. The sequenced sample consisted of gamma-delta T cells. The receptors were sampled from a human donor. It is not recorded whose cells these are; they may come from a transplant donor.

Comments on this clone: TCRdb records a much larger clone's protein for this DNA, with a difference at residue 3 that likely arises from a read error; the protein given is the translation of the DNA. This chain uses TRDV2 with TRDJ3; the D gene is possibly TRDD3 (5 bases). This CDR3 is 17 amino acids long. Germline assignment: CDR1 GEAIGNYY and CDR2 EKD. CDR3 loop: CARDTGGASWDTRQMFF. The CDR3 bases are TGTGCCCGTGACACCGGTGGGGCCTCCTGGGACACCCGACAGATGTTTTTC.

As for this clone: For this DNA, TCRdb reports the protein of a much larger clone, which diverges at residue 3, most likely from a read error; the protein presented here is translated directly from the DNA. V usage is TRDV2 and J usage is TRDJ1; TRDD3 matches 8 bases. Looked up from germline, CDR1 is GEAIGNYY and CDR2 is EKD. This CDR3 region has 16 residues. The CDR3 nucleotides read TGTGCCAGTGAGGCACTGGGGGTGGAGGACACCGATAAACTCATCTTT. It yields the protein CASEALGVEDTDKLIF.

This clone was picked up a small number of times. This DNA's translation differs at residue 4 from TCRdb's protein, which comes from a much larger clone; a read error is likely, and the protein shown is translated from the DNA. This rearrangement joins TRDV2 to TRDJ3, with TRDD3 matching 11 bases. Germline V gene sequence: CDR1 GEAIGNYY, CDR2 EKD. This CDR3 contains 20 residues. The DNA for the CDR3 is TGTGCCTGTAACACCGTTCTGGGGGATACAAGCTCCTGGGACACCCGACAGATGTTTTTC. Translation: CACNTVLGDTSSWDTRQMFF.

This clone was observed a handful of times. The mismatch at residue 7 between this DNA's translation and the TCRdb protein of a much larger clone likely reflects a read error; the protein shown is translated from the DNA. The V gene is TRDV2, the J gene TRDJ3, with 8 bases identical to TRDD2. V lost 0 bases and J lost 1; bases outside the gene matches: 28. CDR1 GEAIGNYY and CDR2 EKD come from the germline V gene. This CDR3 has 26 residues. The CDR3, as DNA: TGTGCCTGTGACACCGTAAGACTTCCTACGGAAGAGAGGATGGAGTTTAGGTCCTGGGACACCCGACAGATGTTTTTC. This encodes CACDTVRLPTEERMEFRSWDTRQMFF.

This clone was detected a few times. One base separates it from a far larger clone, so it is likely a read error. Other nucleotide sequences from this sample produce the same CDR3. The chain uses TRDV2 and TRDJ1; 7 nucleotides match TRDD3. The germline V gene encodes CDR1 GEAIGNYY and CDR2 EKD. The CDR3 sequence is 15 residues long. CDR3: CACDTVGGDYDKLIF. In DNA, the CDR3 is TGTGCCTGCGACACGGTCGGGGGGGATTACGATAAACTCATCTTT.

This clone was found a few times. The DNA of the CDR3 is TGTGCCTGTGACGCCCTACTGGGGGATACAGGAGCCTCCGATAAACTCATCTTT. Translating gives CACDALLGDTGASDKLIF. The rearrangement uses TRDV2 and TRDJ1; 12 positions agree with TRDD3. The germline V gene has CDR1 GEAIGNYY and CDR2 EKD. The trim removed 3 bases at V and 3 bases at J, leaving 13 bases unmatched. This CDR3 has 18 amino acids.

The sample holds a few counts of this clone. The chain has TRDV2 and TRDJ1, with a possible D match to TRDD3 (5 bases). Trimming stripped 6 bases from V and 2 bases from J, with 36 bases between. Germline V gene lookup returns CDR1 GEAIGNYY and CDR2 EKD. The CDR3 is made up of 21 amino acids. The CDR3 here is CACSNLPLSTPPVLETDKLIF. DNA of the CDR3: TGTGCCTGTTCCAACCTCCCCCTCTCGACCCCGCCCGTACTGGAAACCGATAAACTCATCTTT.